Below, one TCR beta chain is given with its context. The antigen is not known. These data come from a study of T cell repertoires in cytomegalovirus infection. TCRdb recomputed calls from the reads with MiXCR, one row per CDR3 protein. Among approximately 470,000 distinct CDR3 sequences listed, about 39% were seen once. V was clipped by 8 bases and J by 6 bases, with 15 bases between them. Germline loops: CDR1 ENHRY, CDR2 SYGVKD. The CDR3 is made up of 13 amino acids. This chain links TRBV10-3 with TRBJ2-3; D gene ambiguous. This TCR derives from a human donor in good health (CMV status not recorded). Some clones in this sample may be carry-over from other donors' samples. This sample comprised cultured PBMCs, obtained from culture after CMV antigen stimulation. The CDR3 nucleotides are TGTGCCATCGATACCGGAAAAGGCGATACGCAGTATTTT. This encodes CAIDTGKGDTQYF.